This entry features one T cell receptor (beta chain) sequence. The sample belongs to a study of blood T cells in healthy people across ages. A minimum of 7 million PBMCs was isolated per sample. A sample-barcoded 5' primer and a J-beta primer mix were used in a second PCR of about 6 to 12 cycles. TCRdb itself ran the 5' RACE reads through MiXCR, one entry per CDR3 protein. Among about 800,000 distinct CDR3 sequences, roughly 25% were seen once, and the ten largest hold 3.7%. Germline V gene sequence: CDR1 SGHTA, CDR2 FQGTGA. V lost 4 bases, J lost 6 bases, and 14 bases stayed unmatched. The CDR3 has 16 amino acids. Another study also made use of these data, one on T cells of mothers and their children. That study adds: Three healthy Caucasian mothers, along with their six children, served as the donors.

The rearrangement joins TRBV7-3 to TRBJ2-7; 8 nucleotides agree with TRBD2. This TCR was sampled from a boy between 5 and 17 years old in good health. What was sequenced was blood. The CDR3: CASSSTWTSPQCEQYF. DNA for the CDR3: TGTGCCAGCAGCTCTACCTGGACTAGCCCCCAGTGCGAGCAGTACTTC.